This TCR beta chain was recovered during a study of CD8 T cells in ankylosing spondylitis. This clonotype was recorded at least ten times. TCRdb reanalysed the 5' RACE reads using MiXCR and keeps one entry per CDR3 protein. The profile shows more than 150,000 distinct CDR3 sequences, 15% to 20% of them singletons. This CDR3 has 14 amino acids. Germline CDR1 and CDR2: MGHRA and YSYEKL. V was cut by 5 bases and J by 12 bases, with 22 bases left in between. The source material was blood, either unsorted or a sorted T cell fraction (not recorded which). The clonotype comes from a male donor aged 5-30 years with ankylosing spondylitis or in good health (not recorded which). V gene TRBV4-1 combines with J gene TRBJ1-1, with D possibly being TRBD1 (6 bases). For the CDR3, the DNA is TGCGCCAGCAGCTTTACAGGACAGATTCACCTCCCTTTCTTT. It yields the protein CASSFTGQIHLPFF.